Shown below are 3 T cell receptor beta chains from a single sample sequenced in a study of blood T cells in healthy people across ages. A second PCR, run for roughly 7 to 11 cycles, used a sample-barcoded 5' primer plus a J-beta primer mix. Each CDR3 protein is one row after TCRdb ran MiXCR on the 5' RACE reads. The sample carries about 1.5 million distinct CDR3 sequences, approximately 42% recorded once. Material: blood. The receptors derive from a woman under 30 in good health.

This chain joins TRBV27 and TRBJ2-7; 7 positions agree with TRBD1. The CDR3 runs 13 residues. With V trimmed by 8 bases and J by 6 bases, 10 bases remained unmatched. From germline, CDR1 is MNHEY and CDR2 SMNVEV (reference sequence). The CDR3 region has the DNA TGTGCCAGCGCCTACAGGGGCAAGGCCGAGCAGTACTTC. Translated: CASAYRGKAEQYF.

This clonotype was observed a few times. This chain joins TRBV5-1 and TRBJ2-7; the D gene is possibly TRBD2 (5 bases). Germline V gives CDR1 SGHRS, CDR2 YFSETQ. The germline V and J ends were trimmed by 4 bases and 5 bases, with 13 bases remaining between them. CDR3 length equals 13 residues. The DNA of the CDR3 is TGCGCCAGCAGCCCCCTTACCGGGAACGAGCAGTACTTC. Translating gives CASSPLTGNEQYF.

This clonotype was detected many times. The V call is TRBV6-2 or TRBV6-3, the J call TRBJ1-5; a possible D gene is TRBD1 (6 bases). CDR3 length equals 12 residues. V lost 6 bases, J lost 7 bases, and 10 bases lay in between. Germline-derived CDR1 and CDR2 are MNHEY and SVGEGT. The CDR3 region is CASSTGSQPQHF. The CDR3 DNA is TGTGCCAGCAGCACAGGGAGCCAGCCCCAGCATTTT.